This T cell receptor beta chain is from a study of T cells in Graves' hyperthyroidism and ophthalmopathy (dated by TCRdb to the late 2010s). Regarding the research as a whole: Peripheral blood was sampled at the time of initial diagnosis, prior to any treatment. TCR V-J signatures able to tell the groups apart were searched for in a discovery cohort of 100 patients, of whom more than 40 had Graves' ophthalmopathy and about 60 had stable Graves' hyperthyroidism. An independent validation cohort of around 19 hyperthyroidism patients and 17 patients who later progressed to ophthalmopathy tested prospective prediction of ophthalmopathy. The roughly 94 discovery patients were randomly split 7:3 into training and test sets. Thyroid tissue and blood T-cell repertoires from six Graves' hyperthyroidism patients were also compared in the study. After blood sampling, hyperthyroidism patients were treated with methimazole at a starting dose of 30 mg daily, and ophthalmopathy patients were treated with high-dose intravenous methylprednisolone. The paper describes TCR Vbeta CDR3 sequencing of roughly 130 peripheral blood samples, made up of 43 ophthalmopathy patients, 70 to 75 hyperthyroidism patients and roughly 17 progressor patients.

This clonotype was seen repeatedly, ten times or more. This receptor's antigen is unknown. No qualities accompany the bases; no much larger clone lies one base away. Cut back by 4 bases and 3 bases, the V and J ends lie 18 bases apart. The CDR3 numbers 15 residues from cysteine through phenylalanine. The entry retains the CDR3 DNA only, 45 bases that are in frame from base 1. According to the germline V gene (reference sequence), CDR1 reads GTSNPN and CDR2 reads SVGIG. The study at large found these results: A model built on a 13 V-J signature distinguished ophthalmopathy from stable hyperthyroidism, reaching about 88% sensitivity and approximately 81% specificity in cross-validation and 80%/75% in testing. Blood samples also contained most of the expanded thyroid clonotypes (frequency above 0.001), which suggests that blood repertoires may reflect thyroid immune responses. In validation, the model predicted progression to ophthalmopathy a median of around 6.5 months before onset, with roughly 68% sensitivity and about 75% specificity. No statistical method was used to set the sample size in advance, and investigators knew the group allocation.

Hyperthyroidism patients were aged 18 to 65 years and newly diagnosed, with disease duration of less than 2 months. Exclusion was applied to patients with uncontrolled infections, other autoimmune diseases, pregnancy or lactation. Diagnoses were based on clinical symptoms, serum thyroxine and TRAb, thyroid ultrasound and orbital computed tomography. Blood from progressor patients was drawn when they were first diagnosed with hyperthyroidism, before any ophthalmopathy symptoms appeared. PBMCs were separated from approximately 9.9 ml of fresh peripheral blood using Ficoll-Paque density gradient centrifugation. Progressor patients were first diagnosed with Graves' hyperthyroidism and then developed ophthalmopathy during follow-up. Total RNA was extracted with Trizol reagent, and quality was checked on an Agilent 2100 Bioanalyzer. The TCR beta CDR3 regions were amplified from RNA transcripts. A first-round RT-PCR of the TCR CDR3 used the HTBI primer set with the Qiagen OneStep RT-PCR kit. Libraries were constructed in a second round of multiplex PCR, after which size selection and purification were carried out. Paired-end sequencing of the libraries was performed with 100 bp reads on an Illumina HiSeq2000. Concerning the study's data processing: SOAPnuke was used to process the raw data, removing reads that contained adapters or uncalled bases, had a mean Phred below 15, or lacked an exact match to the constant primer or identifier. High-quality paired reads were merged using COPE v1.2.5, and each unique nucleotide sequence was defined as a clonotype. MiTCR v1.1 was used to align clonotypes to the IMGT TRBV, TRBD and TRBJ reference segments. Analysis was restricted to V-J combinations with a frequency above 0.0001, which covered 99.2% of repertoires. The TCS score was defined as F50 (clonal expansion) divided by E x V (chaos), with BLOSUM62-based TCRdist calculated between CDR3 peptides within each V-J. Welch's t-statistics and random forest reduced 500 to 650 V-J features to some 14, which were used in a naive Bayes classifier (R e1071). TCRdb redid the processing of the public reads, applying fastp at Q25 and MiXCR, and retained in-frame beta chains. Each record represents a unique CDR3 protein, reported with the most common genes and DNA among its rows. The V and J calls come from TCRdb's annotation, not from the publication. This sample lists hundreds of thousands of distinct CDR3 sequences; 15% to 20% were detected once. 16% of the sample comes from the top ten.

The chain is encoded by TRBV30 joined to TRBJ1-2; TRBD1 might be the D gene, on 5 matching bases. The origin of this receptor is a woman aged 45 to 65 with Graves' hyperthyroidism that later progressed to Graves' ophthalmopathy. Sequencing was carried out using blood. CDR3 protein: CAWTQLGRGDYGYTF. The nucleotide sequence is TGTGCCTGGACCCAGCTGGGTCGAGGGGACTATGGCTACACCTTC.